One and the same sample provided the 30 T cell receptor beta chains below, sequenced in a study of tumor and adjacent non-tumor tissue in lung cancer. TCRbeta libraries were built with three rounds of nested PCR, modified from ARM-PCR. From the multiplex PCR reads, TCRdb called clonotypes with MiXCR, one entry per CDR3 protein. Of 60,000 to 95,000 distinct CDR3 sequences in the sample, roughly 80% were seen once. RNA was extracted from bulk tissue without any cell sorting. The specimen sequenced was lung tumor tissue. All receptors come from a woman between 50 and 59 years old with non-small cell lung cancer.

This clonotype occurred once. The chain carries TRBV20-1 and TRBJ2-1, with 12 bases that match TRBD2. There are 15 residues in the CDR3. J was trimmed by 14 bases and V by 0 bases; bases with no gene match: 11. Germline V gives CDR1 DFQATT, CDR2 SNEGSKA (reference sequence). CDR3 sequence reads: CSARDYATSGSKEFF. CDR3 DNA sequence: TGCAGTGCTAGAGATTATGCGACTAGCGGGAGTAAGGAGTTCTTC.

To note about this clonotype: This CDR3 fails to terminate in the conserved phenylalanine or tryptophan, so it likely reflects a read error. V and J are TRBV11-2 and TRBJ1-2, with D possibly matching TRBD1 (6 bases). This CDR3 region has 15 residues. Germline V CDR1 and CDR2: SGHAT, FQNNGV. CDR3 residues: CPSSLGPDSNYGYTS. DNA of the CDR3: TGTCCCAGCAGTTTAGGGCCGGACAGCAACTATGGCTACACCTCC.

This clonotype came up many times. CDR3 nucleotides: TGTGCCAGCGCGCTTAGCGGCCCCTACGAGCAGTACTTC. Protein sequence: CASALSGPYEQYF. The V and J genes are TRBV28 and TRBJ2-7, with a possible D match to TRBD2 (6 bases). Germline-derived CDR1 and CDR2 are MDHEN and SYDVKM. V was cut by 8 bases and J by 2 bases, with 13 bases left in between. The CDR3 is 13 residues long.

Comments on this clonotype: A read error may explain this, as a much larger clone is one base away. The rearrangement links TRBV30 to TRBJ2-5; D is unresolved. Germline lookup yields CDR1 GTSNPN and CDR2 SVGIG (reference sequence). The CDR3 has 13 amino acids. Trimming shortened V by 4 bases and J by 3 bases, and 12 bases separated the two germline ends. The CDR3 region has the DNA TGTGCCTGGACTGTACAACGGAAAGAGACCCAGTACTTC. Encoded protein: CAWTVQRKETQYF.

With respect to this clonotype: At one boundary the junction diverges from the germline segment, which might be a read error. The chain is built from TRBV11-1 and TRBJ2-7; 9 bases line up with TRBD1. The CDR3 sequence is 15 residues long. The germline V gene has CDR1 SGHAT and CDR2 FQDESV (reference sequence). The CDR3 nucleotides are TGTGCCAGCAGTCGGACAGGGGTGGCCTCATACGAGCACTACTTC. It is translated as CASSRTGVASYEHYF.

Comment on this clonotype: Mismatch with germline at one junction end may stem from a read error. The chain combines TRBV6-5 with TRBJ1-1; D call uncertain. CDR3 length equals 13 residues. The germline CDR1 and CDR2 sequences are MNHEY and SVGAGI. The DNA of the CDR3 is TGTGCCAGCACTTACTCCTTGATTAGGGTGGCTTTCTTT. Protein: CASTYSLIRVAFF.

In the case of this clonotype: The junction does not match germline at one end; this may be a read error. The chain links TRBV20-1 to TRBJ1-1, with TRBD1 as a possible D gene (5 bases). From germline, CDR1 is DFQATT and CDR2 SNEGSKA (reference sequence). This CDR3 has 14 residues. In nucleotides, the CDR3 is TGCATTGCTAGTTGGGGCAGGGTGAACGCTGAAGCTTTCTTT. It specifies CIASWGRVNAEAFF.

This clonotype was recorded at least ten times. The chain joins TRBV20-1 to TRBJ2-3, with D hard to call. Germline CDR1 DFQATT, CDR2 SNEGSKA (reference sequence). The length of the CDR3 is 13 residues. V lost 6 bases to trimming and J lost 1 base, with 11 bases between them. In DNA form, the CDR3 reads TGCAGTGCACAACCCCACCGCACAGATACGCAGTATTTT. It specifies CSAQPHRTDTQYF.

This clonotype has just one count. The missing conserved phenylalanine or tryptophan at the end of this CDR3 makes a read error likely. CDR3: CASSQEPSGNYEQYI. CDR3 nucleotides: TGTGCCAGCAGCCAAGAGCCTAGCGGGAACTACGAGCAGTACATC. The J gene is TRBJ2-7, the V gene TRBV4-2, with 9 bases fitting TRBD2. The germline CDR1 and CDR2 sequences are LGHNA and YNFKEQ. V shed 0 bases and J 3 bases; nucleotides not matched to a gene: 3. CDR3 length equals 15 residues.

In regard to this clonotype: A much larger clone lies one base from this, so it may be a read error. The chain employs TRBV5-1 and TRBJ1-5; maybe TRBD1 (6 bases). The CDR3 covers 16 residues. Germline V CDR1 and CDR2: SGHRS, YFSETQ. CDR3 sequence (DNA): TGCGCCAGCAGCTTGGTTCCGGGGGCGAGCAATCAGTCCCAGCATTTT. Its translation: CASSLVPGASNQSQHF.

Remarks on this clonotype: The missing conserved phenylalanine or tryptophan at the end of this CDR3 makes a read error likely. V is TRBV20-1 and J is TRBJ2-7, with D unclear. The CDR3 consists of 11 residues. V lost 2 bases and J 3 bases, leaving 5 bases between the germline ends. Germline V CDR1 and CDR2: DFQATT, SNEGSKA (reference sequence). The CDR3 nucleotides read TGCAGTGCTAGACAGATCTACGAGCAGTACCTC. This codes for CSARQIYEQYL.

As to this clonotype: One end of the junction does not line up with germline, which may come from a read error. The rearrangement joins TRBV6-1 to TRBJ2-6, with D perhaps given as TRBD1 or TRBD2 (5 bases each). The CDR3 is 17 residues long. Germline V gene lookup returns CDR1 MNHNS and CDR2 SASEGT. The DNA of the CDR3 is TGTGCCAGCAGTGATGTAGCGAGAGTAAGTGGGGCCAACGTCCTGACATTC. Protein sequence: CASSDVARVSGANVLTF.

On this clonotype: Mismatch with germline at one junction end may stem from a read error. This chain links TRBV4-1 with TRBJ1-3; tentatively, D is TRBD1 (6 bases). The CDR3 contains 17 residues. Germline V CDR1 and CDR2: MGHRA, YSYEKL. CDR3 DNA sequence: TGCGGCAGCTCTTCGGGCGGGGGGCCTTTATCTGGAAACACCATATATTTT. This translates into CGSSSGGGPLSGNTIYF.

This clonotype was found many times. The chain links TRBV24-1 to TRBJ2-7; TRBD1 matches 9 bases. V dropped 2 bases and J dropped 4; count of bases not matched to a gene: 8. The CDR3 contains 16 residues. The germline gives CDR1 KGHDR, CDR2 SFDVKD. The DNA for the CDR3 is TGTGCCACCAGTGATTCCCCGGGACAGGGCGGGTACGAGCAGTACTTC. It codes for CATSDSPGQGGYEQYF.

Written as DNA, the CDR3 is TGTGCCAGCAGGAGGCGGGAGAGCCTAGTCGGGGAGCTGTTTTTT. Protein product: CASRRRESLVGELFF. The rearrangement links TRBV12-3 or TRBV12-4 to TRBJ2-2; 7 bases match TRBD2. V lost 6 bases, J lost 7 bases, and 11 bases stayed unmatched. CDR3 length: 15 residues.

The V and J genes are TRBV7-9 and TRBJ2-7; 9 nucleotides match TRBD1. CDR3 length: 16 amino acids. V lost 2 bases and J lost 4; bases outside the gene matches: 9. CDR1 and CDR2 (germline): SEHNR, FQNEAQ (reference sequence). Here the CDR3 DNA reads TGTGCCAGCAGCTTATGTCTGGGACAGGGCTCATACGAGCAGTACTTC. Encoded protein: CASSLCLGQGSYEQYF.

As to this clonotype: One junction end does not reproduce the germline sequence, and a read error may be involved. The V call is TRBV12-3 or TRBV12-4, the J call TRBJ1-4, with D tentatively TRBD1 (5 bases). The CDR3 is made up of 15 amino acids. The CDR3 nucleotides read TGTGCCAGTAGTTTTCCCACAGGAGCTTATGAAAAACTGTTTTTT. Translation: CASSFPTGAYEKLFF.

CDR3 nucleotide sequence: TGTGCCAGTAGTACACTAGCGCTCTCCTACAATGAGCAGTTCTTC. Its protein product is CASSTLALSYNEQFF. This rearrangement joins TRBV19 to TRBJ2-1; 7 positions agree with TRBD2. Unmatched junction bases numbered 3, after V lost 4 bases and J lost 0 bases. This CDR3 comprises 15 residues. Germline-derived CDR1 and CDR2 are LNHDA and SQIVND (reference sequence).

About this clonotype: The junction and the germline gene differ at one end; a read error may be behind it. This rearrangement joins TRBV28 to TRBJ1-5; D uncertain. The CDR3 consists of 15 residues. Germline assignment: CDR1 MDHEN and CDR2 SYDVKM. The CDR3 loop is CASSWSRYSNQPQQF. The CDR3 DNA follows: TGTGCCAGCAGTTGGTCTCGGTATAGTAATCAGCCCCAGCAGTTT.

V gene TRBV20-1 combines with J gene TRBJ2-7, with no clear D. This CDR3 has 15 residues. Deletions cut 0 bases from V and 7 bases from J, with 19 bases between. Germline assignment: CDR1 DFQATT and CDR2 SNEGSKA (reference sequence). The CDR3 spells CSAREPLMGFWEQYF. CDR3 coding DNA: TGCAGTGCTAGAGAACCCCTAATGGGATTTTGGGAGCAGTACTTC.

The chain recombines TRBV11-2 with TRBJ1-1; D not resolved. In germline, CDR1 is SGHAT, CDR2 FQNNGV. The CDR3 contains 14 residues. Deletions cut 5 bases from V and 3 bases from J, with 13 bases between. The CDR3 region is CASSMPGSDTEAFF. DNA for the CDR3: TGTGCCAGCAGCATGCCGGGTAGTGACACTGAAGCTTTCTTT.

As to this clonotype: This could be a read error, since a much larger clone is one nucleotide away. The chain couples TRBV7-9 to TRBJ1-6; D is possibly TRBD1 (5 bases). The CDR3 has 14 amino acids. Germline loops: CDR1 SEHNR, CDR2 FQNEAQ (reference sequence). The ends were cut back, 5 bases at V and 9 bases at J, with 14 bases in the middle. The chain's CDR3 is CASSGIGDGSPLHF. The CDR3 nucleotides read TGTGCCAGCAGCGGGATAGGGGACGGTTCACCCCTCCACTTT.

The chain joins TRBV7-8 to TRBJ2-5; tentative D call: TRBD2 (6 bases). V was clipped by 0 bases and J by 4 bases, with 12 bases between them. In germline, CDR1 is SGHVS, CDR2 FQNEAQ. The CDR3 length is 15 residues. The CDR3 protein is CASSLALVGGETQYF. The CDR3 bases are TGTGCCAGCAGCTTAGCCCTGGTCGGGGGAGAGACCCAGTACTTC.

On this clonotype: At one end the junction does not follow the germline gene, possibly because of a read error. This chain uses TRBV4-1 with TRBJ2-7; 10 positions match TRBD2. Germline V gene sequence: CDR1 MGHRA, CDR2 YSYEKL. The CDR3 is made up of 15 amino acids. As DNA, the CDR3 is TGTGCCATCAGCCAAGGCACTAGCGGGATCTACGAGCAGTACTTC. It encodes CAISQGTSGIYEQYF.

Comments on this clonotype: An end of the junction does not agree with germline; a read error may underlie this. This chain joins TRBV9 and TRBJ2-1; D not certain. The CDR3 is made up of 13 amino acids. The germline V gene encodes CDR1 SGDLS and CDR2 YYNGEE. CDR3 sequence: CASGVGNYNEQFF. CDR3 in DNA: TGTGCCAGCGGCGTAGGGAACTACAATGAGCAGTTCTTC.

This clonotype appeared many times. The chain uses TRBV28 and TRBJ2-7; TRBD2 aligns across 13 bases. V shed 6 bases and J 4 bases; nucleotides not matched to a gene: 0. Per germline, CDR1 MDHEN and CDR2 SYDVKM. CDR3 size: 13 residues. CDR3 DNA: TGTGCCAGCAGACTAGCGGGAGGGTACGAGCAGTACTTC. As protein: CASRLAGGYEQYF.

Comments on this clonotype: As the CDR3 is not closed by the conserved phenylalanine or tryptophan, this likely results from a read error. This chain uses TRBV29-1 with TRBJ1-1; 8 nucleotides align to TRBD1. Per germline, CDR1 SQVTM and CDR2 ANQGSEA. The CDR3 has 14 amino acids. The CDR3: CVVGRGQDNTEAFI. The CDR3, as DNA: TGCGTCGTTGGGAGGGGACAGGACAACACTGAAGCTTTCATT.

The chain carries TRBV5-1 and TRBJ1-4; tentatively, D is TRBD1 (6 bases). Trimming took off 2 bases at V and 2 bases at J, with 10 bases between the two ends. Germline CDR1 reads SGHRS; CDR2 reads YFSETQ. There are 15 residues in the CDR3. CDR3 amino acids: CASSFQGTTNEKLFF. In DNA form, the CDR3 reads TGCGCCAGCAGCTTCCAGGGGACTACTAATGAAAAACTGTTTTTT.

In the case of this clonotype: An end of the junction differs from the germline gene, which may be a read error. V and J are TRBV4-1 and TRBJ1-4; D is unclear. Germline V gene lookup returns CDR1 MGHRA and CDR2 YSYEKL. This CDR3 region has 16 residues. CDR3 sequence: CAGSLDKQSSDEKLFF. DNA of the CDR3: TGCGCCGGCAGCCTAGATAAGCAGTCCTCTGATGAAAAATTGTTTTTT.

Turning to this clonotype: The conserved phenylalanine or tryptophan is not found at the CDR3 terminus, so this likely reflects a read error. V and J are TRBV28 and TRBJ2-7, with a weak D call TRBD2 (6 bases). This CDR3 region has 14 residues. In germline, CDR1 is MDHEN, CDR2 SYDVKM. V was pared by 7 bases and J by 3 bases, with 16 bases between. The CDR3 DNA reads TGTGCCAGCACACCAGGTAGCGGCCTCTACGAGCAGTACTTA. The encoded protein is CASTPGSGLYEQYL.